This passage covers 19 T cell receptor beta chains from one sample sequenced in a study of T cells after yellow fever vaccination. Each CDR3 protein is one row after TCRdb ran MiXCR on the 5' RACE reads. The sample consists of 550,000 or so distinct CDR3 sequences, about a fifth of them appearing once. The sequencing here drew on PBMCs, taken 15 days after the yellow fever booster vaccination. The receptors originated from a man younger than 40 who received the YFV17D yellow fever vaccine.

The genes are TRBV4-3 and TRBJ2-1; D remains ambiguous. The CDR3 totals 13 residues. Germline values: CDR1 LGHNA, CDR2 YSLEER. V was shortened by 0 bases and J by 15 bases, with 15 bases between the two germline ends. DNA for the CDR3: TGCGCCAGCAGCCAAGAACCTCTCCGACCCCCGTTCTTC. Translation: CASSQEPLRPPFF.

In this sample, this clonotype turned up a few times. V and J are TRBV7-2 and TRBJ1-2; 7 bases fit TRBD1. Germline V gene data show CDR1 as SGHTA and CDR2 as FQGNSA. The CDR3 has 14 amino acids. The V and J ends lost 5 bases and 4 bases, in that order; junction bases with no gene match: 7. The CDR3 reads CASSLQGRLYGYTF. The CDR3 nucleotides are TGTGCCAGCAGCCTACAGGGGAGGCTCTATGGCTACACCTTC.

V and J are TRBV7-2 and TRBJ2-2, with D tentatively TRBD1 or TRBD2 (6 bases each). V dropped 4 bases and J dropped 4 bases, with 16 bases sitting between them. Germline-derived CDR1 and CDR2 are SGHTA and FQGNSA. The CDR3 spans 16 residues. CDR3: CASSSNWGAGTGELFF. In DNA, the CDR3 is TGTGCCAGCAGCTCGAATTGGGGGGCGGGCACCGGGGAGCTGTTTTTT.

This clonotype has more than one count but fewer than ten. This chain connects TRBV12-3 or TRBV12-4 to TRBJ2-1; maybe TRBD1 (6 bases). The CDR3 length is 12 residues. The V end was cut by 3 bases, the J end by 14 bases, with 14 bases between. CDR3 in amino acids: CASSLTRGREFF. In nucleotides, the CDR3 is TGTGCCAGCAGTTTGACCAGGGGACGGGAGTTCTTC.

This clonotype was observed a handful of times. The rearrangement joins TRBV5-6 to TRBJ2-3; tentative D call: TRBD2 (6 bases). Trimming stripped 6 bases from V and 0 bases from J, with 17 bases between. The CDR3 has 16 amino acids. CDR1 is SGHDT, CDR2 YYEEEE, per germline. The CDR3 DNA follows: TGTGCCAGCACCCTTCCCGCCGGGACTAGCACAGATACGCAGTATTTT. Translated: CASTLPAGTSTDTQYF.

This clonotype occurred a few times. The chain recombines TRBV24-1 with TRBJ2-1; 11 bases align to TRBD2. Germline V CDR1 and CDR2: KGHDR, SFDVKD. This CDR3 comprises 16 residues. J lost 8 bases, V lost 4 bases, and 9 bases had no gene match. Here the CDR3 DNA reads TGTGCCACCAGTGACCAACTAGCGGGAGATACGGATGAGCAGTTCTTC. Translated, it gives CATSDQLAGDTDEQFF.

In its sample, this clonotype was seen a few times. The rearrangement links TRBV29-1 to TRBJ2-1; 7 bases align to TRBD2. Germline-derived CDR1 and CDR2 are SQVTM and ANQGSEA. V lost 4 bases, J lost 0 bases, and 9 bases stayed unmatched. This CDR3 has 16 amino acids. CDR3 region: CSVGGVRGSSYNEQFF. CDR3 DNA: TGCAGCGTTGGAGGGGTGCGGGGGAGCTCCTACAATGAGCAGTTCTTC.

A few counts support this clonotype. V usage is TRBV5-4 and J usage is TRBJ2-5; D is possibly TRBD2 (5 bases). CDR3 length: 14 amino acids. Germline V gene data show CDR1 as SGHNT and CDR2 as YYREEE (reference sequence). The germline V and J ends were trimmed by 4 bases and 5 bases, with 15 bases remaining between them. CDR3 DNA: TGTGCCAGCAGCGCTGCCGGACTTGCCGAGACCCAGTACTTC. This gives the protein CASSAAGLAETQYF.

This clonotype occurred a few times. J is TRBJ2-3 and V is TRBV5-1; 10 bases agree with TRBD2. Germline CDR1 is SGHRS and CDR2 is YFSETQ. The CDR3 covers 16 residues. V shed 4 bases and J 3 bases; nucleotides not matched to a gene: 8. This CDR3 reads CASSPPSGRVTDTQYF. In DNA form, the CDR3 reads TGCGCCAGCAGCCCACCAAGCGGGAGGGTAACAGATACGCAGTATTTT.

V usage is TRBV9 and J usage is TRBJ2-3; 10 positions match TRBD2. CDR3 size: 15 residues. V dropped 2 bases and J dropped 5; count of bases not matched to a gene: 5. Germline loops: CDR1 SGDLS, CDR2 YYNGEE. The CDR3 DNA reads TGTGCCAGCAGCGTCTCACTAGCGGGAAAAGATACGCAGTATTTT. Protein: CASSVSLAGKDTQYF.

This clonotype was seen more than once but under ten times. The chain is built from TRBV5-1 and TRBJ2-3; D is perhaps TRBD2 (5 bases). This CDR3 has 15 amino acids. Germline CDR1 reads SGHRS; CDR2 reads YFSETQ. V lost 3 bases to trimming and J lost 4 bases, with 15 bases between them. Here the CDR3 reads CASSSALRTSDTQYF. As DNA, the CDR3 is TGCGCCAGCAGCTCCGCCCTAAGGACTTCAGATACGCAGTATTTT.

The chain links TRBV24-1 to TRBJ2-5, with 10 bases matching TRBD1. The germline gives CDR1 KGHDR, CDR2 SFDVKD. The V segment lost 1 base and the J segment 0 bases; nucleotides outside the gene matches: 1. The CDR3 totals 16 residues. The CDR3 here is CATSDFGTGDQETQYF. The CDR3 bases are TGTGCCACCAGTGATTTTGGGACAGGGGACCAAGAGACCCAGTACTTC.

For the CDR3, the DNA is TGTGCCAGCAAACCCGGGACTAGCGGGAGTAATGAGCAGTTCTTC. It yields the protein CASKPGTSGSNEQFF. The genes are TRBV5-5 and TRBJ2-1; 14 bases line up with TRBD2. The germline V gene encodes CDR1 SGHKS and CDR2 YYEKEE (reference sequence). The CDR3 has 15 amino acids. V lost 6 bases, J lost 7 bases, and 6 bases stayed unmatched.

The rearrangement joins TRBV5-1 to TRBJ2-7; unclear D gene. Germline CDR1 SGHRS, CDR2 YFSETQ. This CDR3 has 11 amino acids. V lost 4 bases and J 6 bases, leaving 8 bases between the germline ends. This CDR3 is CASSVRGEQYF. In nucleotides, the CDR3 is TGCGCCAGCAGCGTCCGAGGCGAGCAGTACTTC.

The V call is TRBV10-3, the J call TRBJ1-1, with TRBD1 identical over 7 bases. The V gene end was trimmed by 6 bases and the J gene end by 0 bases; junction bases not matched to a gene: 4. The length of the CDR3 is 14 residues. Germline lookup yields CDR1 ENHRY and CDR2 SYGVKD. Here the CDR3 reads CAIRTGSMNTEAFF. The CDR3 region has the DNA TGTGCCATCAGGACAGGGTCTATGAACACTGAAGCTTTCTTT.

This clonotype was seen a few times. The chain links TRBV7-6 to TRBJ1-5; D possibly corresponds to TRBD1 (5 bases). This CDR3 contains 12 residues. CDR1 is SGHVS, CDR2 FNYEAQ, per germline. Deletions cut 4 bases from V and 7 bases from J, with 8 bases between. This CDR3 is CASSSRDQPQHF. The DNA for the CDR3 is TGTGCCAGCAGCTCCAGGGACCAGCCCCAGCATTTT.

This clonotype was seen at least ten times. The genes are TRBV7-9 and TRBJ2-4; D call uncertain. This CDR3 spans 18 amino acids. Trimming stripped 1 base from V and 0 bases from J, with 16 bases between. CDR1 and CDR2 (germline): SEHNR, FQNEAQ (reference sequence). The CDR3 protein is CASSLEPRSGLAKNIQYF. CDR3 bases: TGTGCCAGCAGCTTAGAGCCCCGCTCCGGCCTAGCCAAAAACATTCAGTACTTC.

This clonotype appeared a few times. This chain joins TRBV12-3 or TRBV12-4 and TRBJ1-3; 9 bases map to TRBD1. The CDR3 runs 17 residues. V lost 7 bases and J lost 0; bases outside the gene matches: 10. CDR3 in amino acids: CASTPGTGFISGNTIYF. Here the CDR3 DNA reads TGTGCCAGCACCCCCGGGACAGGGTTCATCTCTGGAAACACCATATATTTT.

The rearrangement links TRBV12-3 or TRBV12-4 to TRBJ1-2; D unresolved. This CDR3 comprises 14 residues. The V and J ends lost 5 bases and 0 bases respectively, with 10 bases between them. CDR3 region: CASSRRQANYGYTF. DNA for the CDR3: TGTGCCAGCAGTCGACGACAAGCTAACTATGGCTACACCTTC.